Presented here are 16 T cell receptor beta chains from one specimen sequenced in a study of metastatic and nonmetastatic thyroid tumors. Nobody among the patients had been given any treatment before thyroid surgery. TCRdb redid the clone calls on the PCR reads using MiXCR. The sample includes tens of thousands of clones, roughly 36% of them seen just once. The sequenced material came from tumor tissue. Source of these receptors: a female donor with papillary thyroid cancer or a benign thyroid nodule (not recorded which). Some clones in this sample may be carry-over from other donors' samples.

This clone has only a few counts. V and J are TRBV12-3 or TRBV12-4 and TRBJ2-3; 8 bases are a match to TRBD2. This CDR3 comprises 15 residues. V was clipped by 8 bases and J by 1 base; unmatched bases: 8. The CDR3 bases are TGTGCCAGCGTTGGGGGTAGCGGGGGCACAGATACGCAGTATTTT. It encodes CASVGGSGGTDTQYF.

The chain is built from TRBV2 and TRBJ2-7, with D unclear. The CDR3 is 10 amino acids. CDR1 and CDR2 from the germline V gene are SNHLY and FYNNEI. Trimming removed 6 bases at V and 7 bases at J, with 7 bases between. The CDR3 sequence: CASRGSEQYF. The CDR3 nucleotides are TGTGCCAGCAGGGGCAGTGAGCAGTACTTC.

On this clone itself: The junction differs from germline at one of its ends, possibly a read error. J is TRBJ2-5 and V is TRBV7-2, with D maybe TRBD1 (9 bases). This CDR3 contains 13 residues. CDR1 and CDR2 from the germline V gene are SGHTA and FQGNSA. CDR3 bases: TGTGCCAGCAGCCCCCGGGGGGGACAGGGTTCCTCCTTC. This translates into CASSPRGGQGSSF.

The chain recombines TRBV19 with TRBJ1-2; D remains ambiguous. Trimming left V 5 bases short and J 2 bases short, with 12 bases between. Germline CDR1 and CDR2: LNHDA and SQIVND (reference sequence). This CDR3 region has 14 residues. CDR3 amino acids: CASSSDGRNYGYTF. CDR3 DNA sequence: TGTGCCAGTAGTTCGGACGGCCGAAACTATGGCTACACCTTC.

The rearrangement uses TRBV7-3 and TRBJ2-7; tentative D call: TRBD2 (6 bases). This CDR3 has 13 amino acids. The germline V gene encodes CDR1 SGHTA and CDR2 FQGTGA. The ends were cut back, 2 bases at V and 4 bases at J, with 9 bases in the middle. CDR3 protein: CASSLQAGYEQYF. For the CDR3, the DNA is TGTGCCAGCAGCTTACAGGCGGGATACGAGCAGTACTTC.

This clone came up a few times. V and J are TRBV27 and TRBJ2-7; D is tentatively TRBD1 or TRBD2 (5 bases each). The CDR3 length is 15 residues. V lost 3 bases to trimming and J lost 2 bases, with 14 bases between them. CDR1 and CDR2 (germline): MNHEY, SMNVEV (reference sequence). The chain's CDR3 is CASSLGDQYPYEQYF. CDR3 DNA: TGTGCCAGCAGTTTGGGGGACCAGTATCCCTACGAGCAGTACTTC.

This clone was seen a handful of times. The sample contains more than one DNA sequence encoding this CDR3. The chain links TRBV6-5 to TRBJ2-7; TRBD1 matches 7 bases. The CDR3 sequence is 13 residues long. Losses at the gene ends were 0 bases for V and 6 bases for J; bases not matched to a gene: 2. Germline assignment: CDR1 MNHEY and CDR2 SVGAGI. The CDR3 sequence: CASSYSRGREQYF. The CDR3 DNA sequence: TGTGCCAGCAGTTACTCGAGGGGGCGCGAGCAGTACTTC.

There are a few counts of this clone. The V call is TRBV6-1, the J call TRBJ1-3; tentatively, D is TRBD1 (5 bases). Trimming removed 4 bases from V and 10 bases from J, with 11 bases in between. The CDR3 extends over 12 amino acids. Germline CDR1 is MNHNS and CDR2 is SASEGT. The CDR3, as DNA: TGTGCCAGCAGTGGGGACTCCTCGACCATATATTTT. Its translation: CASSGDSSTIYF.

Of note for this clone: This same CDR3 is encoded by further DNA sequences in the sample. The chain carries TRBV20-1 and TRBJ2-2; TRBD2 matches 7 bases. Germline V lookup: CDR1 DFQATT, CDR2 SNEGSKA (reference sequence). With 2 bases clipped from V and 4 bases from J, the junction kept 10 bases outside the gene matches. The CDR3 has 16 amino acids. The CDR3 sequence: CSARIRGRETTGELFF. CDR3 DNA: TGCAGTGCTAGAATAAGAGGGCGGGAGACCACCGGGGAGCTGTTTTTT.

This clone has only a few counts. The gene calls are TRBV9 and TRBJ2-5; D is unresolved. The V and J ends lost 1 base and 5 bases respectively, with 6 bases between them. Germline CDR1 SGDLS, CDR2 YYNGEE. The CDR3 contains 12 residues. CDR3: CASSVLGETQYF. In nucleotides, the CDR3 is TGTGCCAGCAGCGTACTAGGGGAGACCCAGTACTTC.

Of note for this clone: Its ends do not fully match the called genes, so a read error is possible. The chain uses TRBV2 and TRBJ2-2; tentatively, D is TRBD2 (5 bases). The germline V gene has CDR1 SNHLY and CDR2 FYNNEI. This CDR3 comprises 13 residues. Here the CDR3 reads CASSPRATGEMFF. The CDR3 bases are TGTGCCAGCAGTCCCCGGGCCACCGGGGAGATGTTTTTT.

For the CDR3, the DNA is TGCGCCAGCAGACTAGCGGGAGGTTTCACAGATACGCAGTATTTT. Its protein is CASRLAGGFTDTQYF. The rearrangement joins TRBV5-1 to TRBJ2-3, with 12 bases identical to TRBD2. V was pared by 5 bases and J by 2 bases, with 3 bases of the junction left unmatched. CDR1 and CDR2 from the germline V gene are SGHRS and YFSETQ. There are 15 residues in the CDR3.

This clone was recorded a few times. The CDR3 bases are TGTGCCAGCAGGTCTGACAGCCAACAAGAGACCCAGTACTTC. It is translated as CASRSDSQQETQYF. The rearrangement joins TRBV12-3 or TRBV12-4 to TRBJ2-5, with a weak D call TRBD1 (5 bases). The CDR3 is 14 residues long. Trimming pared 6 bases from V and 2 bases from J, leaving 13 bases between.

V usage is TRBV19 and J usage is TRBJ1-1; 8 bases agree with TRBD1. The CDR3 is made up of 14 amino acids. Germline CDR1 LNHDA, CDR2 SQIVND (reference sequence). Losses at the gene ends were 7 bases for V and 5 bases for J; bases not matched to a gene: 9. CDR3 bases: TGTGCCAGTAAAGTTCAGGGGGCCCGGACTGAAGCTTTCTTT. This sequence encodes CASKVQGARTEAFF.

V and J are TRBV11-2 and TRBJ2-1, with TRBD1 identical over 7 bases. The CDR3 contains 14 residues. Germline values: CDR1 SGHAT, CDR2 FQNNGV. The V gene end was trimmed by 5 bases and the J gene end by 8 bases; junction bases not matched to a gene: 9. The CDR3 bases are TGTGCCAGCAGCCCAGGACAGGTCGAGGATGAGCAGTTCTTC. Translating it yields CASSPGQVEDEQFF.

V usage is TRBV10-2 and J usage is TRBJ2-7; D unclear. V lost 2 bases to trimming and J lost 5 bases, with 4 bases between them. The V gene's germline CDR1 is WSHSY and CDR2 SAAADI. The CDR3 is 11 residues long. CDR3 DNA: TGCGCCAGCAGTGAGCTACACGAGCAGTACTTC. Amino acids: CASSELHEQYF.